One and the same sample provided the 20 T cell receptor beta chains below, sequenced in a study of human T cells and chemical hapten exposure. Time point here: healthy volunteer bleed at 6 weeks. Whole blood, unfractionated, served as the material for total RNA extraction. MiXCR, applied by TCRdb to the RACE reads, yields one record per CDR3 protein. The data hold about 45,000 distinct CDR3 sequences, with around 3.6% observed a single time. Sequenced: whole blood. The receptors derive from a human donor in good health. Some clones in this sample may be carry-over from other donors' samples.

This clonotype was observed at least ten times. V gene TRBV11-1 combines with J gene TRBJ2-1; D assignment may be TRBD1 or TRBD2 (5 bases each). The CDR3 contains 15 residues. The ends were cut back, 5 bases at V and 3 bases at J, with 14 bases in the middle. The V gene's germline CDR1 is SGHAT and CDR2 FQDESV (reference sequence). This chain's CDR3 is CASSLRDGSYNEQFF. The CDR3 DNA sequence: TGTGCCAGCAGCCTCCGGGACGGTAGCTACAATGAGCAGTTCTTC.

This clonotype came up many times. The rearrangement joins TRBV2 to TRBJ1-5, with TRBD1 identical over 9 bases. The ends lost 3 bases at V and 2 bases at J; junction bases unmatched: 5. Germline assignment: CDR1 SNHLY and CDR2 FYNNEI. This CDR3 region has 16 residues. CDR3 nucleotides: TGTGCCAGCAGTGATTACAGGGGGCCAGGCAATCAGCCCCAGCATTTT. As protein: CASSDYRGPGNQPQHF.

This clonotype has at least ten counts. CDR3 sequence reads: CASSSGRGVAQPQHF. CDR3 DNA sequence: TGTGCCAGCAGCTCCGGGAGGGGGGTGGCTCAGCCCCAGCATTTT. The chain joins TRBV5-6 to TRBJ1-5; D possibly corresponds to TRBD1 (6 bases). The CDR3 has 15 residues. V was clipped by 3 bases and J by 6 bases, with 16 bases between them. Germline V gene sequence: CDR1 SGHDT, CDR2 YYEEEE.

This clonotype was found many times. J is TRBJ2-1 and V is TRBV20-1; D may be TRBD2 (6 bases). Germline assignment: CDR1 DFQATT and CDR2 SNEGSKA (reference sequence). The CDR3 length is 18 residues. With 1 base removed from V and 7 bases from J, the gap between germline ends came to 26 bases. Here the CDR3 DNA reads TGCAGTGCTAGAGCTAAACTAGCATTCCCCTCCCTACGGAATGAGCAGTTCTTC. Translating gives CSARAKLAFPSLRNEQFF.

Ten or more counts support this clonotype. The chain joins TRBV12-3 or TRBV12-4 to TRBJ1-1; D unresolved. Trimming removed 6 bases at V and 8 bases at J, with 7 bases between. This CDR3 has 10 residues. The CDR3 sequence is CASSPGEAFF. The CDR3 nucleotides are TGTGCCAGCAGCCCCGGGGAAGCTTTCTTT.

This clonotype was detected many times. The rearrangement links TRBV27 to TRBJ2-5; D is unresolved. This CDR3 has 13 residues. Germline CDR1 and CDR2: MNHEY and SMNVEV (reference sequence). The V end was cut by 1 base, the J end by 5 bases, with 8 bases between. In nucleotides, the CDR3 is TGTGCCAGCAGTTTATATTGGGCGGAGACCCAGTACTTC. Encoded protein: CASSLYWAETQYF.

The chain employs TRBV28 and TRBJ1-2; D is undetermined. V lost 2 bases and J 0 bases, leaving 4 bases between the germline ends. The CDR3 totals 13 residues. In germline, CDR1 is MDHEN, CDR2 SYDVKM. In nucleotides, the CDR3 is TGTGCCAGCAGTTTAACGCCTAACTATGGCTACACCTTC. Translated: CASSLTPNYGYTF.

There are many counts of this clonotype. The J gene is TRBJ1-1, the V gene TRBV7-3, with a weak D call TRBD1 (6 bases). The V end lost 6 bases, the J end lost 1 base, and 12 bases lay between the germline ends. This CDR3 region has 14 residues. Germline values: CDR1 SGHTA, CDR2 FQGTGA. Written as DNA, the CDR3 is TGTGCCAGCAGGAAACAGGGAGGGAACACTGAAGCTTTCTTT. This encodes CASRKQGGNTEAFF.

This clonotype was counted many times. This rearrangement joins TRBV6-6 to TRBJ2-5, with 11 positions matching TRBD1. This CDR3 region has 16 residues. V lost 7 bases to trimming and J lost 3 bases; unmatched junction nucleotides: 10. The V gene's germline CDR1 is MNHNY and CDR2 SVGAGI (reference sequence). Here the CDR3 DNA reads TGTGCCAGCACAACCGGACAGGGGGCTCCGAAAGAGACCCAGTACTTC. Translated, it gives CASTTGQGAPKETQYF.

This clonotype was found a few times. The rearrangement joins TRBV7-8 to TRBJ2-7; no reliable D call. Trimming stripped 1 base from V and 3 bases from J, with 10 bases between. This CDR3 region has 14 residues. Per the germline V gene, CDR1 is SGHVS and CDR2 is FQNEAQ. The CDR3 region is CASSLVYPNYEQYF. The CDR3 DNA reads TGTGCCAGCAGCTTAGTCTATCCCAACTACGAGCAGTACTTC. Filled out from reference TRBV7-8 and TRBJ2-7, the complete variable domain reads GAGVSQSPRYKVAKRGQDVALRCDPISGHVSLFWYQQALGQGPEFLTYFQNEAQLDKSGLPSDRFFAERPEGSVSTLKIQRTQQEDSAVYLCASSLVYPNYEQYFGPGTRLTVT.

This clonotype has a count of ten or more. The chain recombines TRBV28 with TRBJ1-5, with 8 nucleotides matching TRBD1. There are 15 residues in the CDR3. Germline CDR1 MDHEN, CDR2 SYDVKM. The V and J ends lost 10 bases and 9 bases, in that order; junction bases with no gene match: 17. The CDR3: CAIFGGTGPAVPQHF. The DNA of the CDR3 is TGTGCCATCTTTGGGGGGACAGGCCCCGCGGTGCCCCAGCATTTT.

This clonotype was counted many times. The CDR3 DNA sequence: TGTGCCAGCAGCCAAGATCTCCGTTCGGACGAGCAGTACTTC. This codes for CASSQDLRSDEQYF. The chain employs TRBV3-1 and TRBJ2-7, with unresolved D. This CDR3 spans 14 amino acids. Germline V lookup: CDR1 LGHDT, CDR2 YNNKEL (reference sequence). V lost 0 bases and J 5 bases, leaving 11 bases between the germline ends.

The sample holds many counts of this clonotype. The V call is TRBV6-5, the J call TRBJ2-2; weak D call: TRBD1 (5 bases). This CDR3 is 15 amino acids long. Germline values: CDR1 MNHEY, CDR2 SVGAGI. Trimming took off 2 bases at V and 1 base at J, with 8 bases between the two ends. The CDR3 region has the DNA TGTGCCAGCAGTTACGTTAGGGGGAACACCGGGGAGCTGTTTTTT. It specifies CASSYVRGNTGELFF.

The chain joins TRBV2 to TRBJ1-3, with D unresolved. Germline V gene lookup returns CDR1 SNHLY and CDR2 FYNNEI. V lost 5 bases to trimming and J lost 6 bases, with 5 bases between them. The CDR3 runs 11 residues. The CDR3 nucleotides read TGTGCCAGCAGTAATGTAAACACCATATATTTT. Encoded protein: CASSNVNTIYF.

This clonotype has at least ten counts. J is TRBJ2-3 and V is TRBV5-6; D is undetermined. The CDR3 runs to 14 residues. Germline loops: CDR1 SGHDT, CDR2 YYEEEE. The V gene lost 6 bases and the J gene lost 2 bases, with 13 bases spanning the gap. CDR3 DNA: TGTGCCAGCATCCGGGCAGAAATCACAGATACGCAGTATTTT. It encodes CASIRAEITDTQYF. Drawing the rest from reference TRBV5-6 and TRBJ2-3, the complete variable domain is DAGVTQSPTHLIKTRGQQVTLRCSPKSGHDTVSWYQQALGQGPQFIFQYYEEEERQRGNFPDRFSGHQFPNYSSELNVNALLLGDSALYLCASIRAEITDTQYFGPGTRLTVL.

This clonotype was observed a few times. V usage is TRBV28 and J usage is TRBJ1-5; 7 bases align to TRBD1. The length of the CDR3 is 19 residues. Losses at the gene ends were 2 bases for V and 8 bases for J; bases not matched to a gene: 21. Germline CDR1 reads MDHEN; CDR2 reads SYDVKM. CDR3 amino acids: CASSLNRGIKTTEGKPQHF. The DNA for the CDR3 is TGTGCCAGCAGTTTAAACAGGGGAATTAAGACGACCGAGGGAAAGCCCCAGCATTTT.

This clonotype was seen ten or more times. This chain connects TRBV25-1 to TRBJ2-7; the match to TRBD2 covers 12 bases. V was pared by 1 base and J by 4 bases, with 14 bases of the junction left unmatched. The CDR3 runs to 19 residues. Germline-derived CDR1 and CDR2 are MGHDK and SYGVNS. The CDR3 protein is CASSESGTVTSGRRYEQYF. The CDR3 region has the DNA TGTGCCAGCAGTGAATCAGGGACAGTTACTAGCGGGAGGCGTTACGAGCAGTACTTC.

This clonotype was seen ten or more times. The rearrangement uses TRBV19 and TRBJ2-1, with D perhaps TRBD1 (6 bases). The CDR3 consists of 13 residues. The V end was cut by 2 bases, the J end by 6 bases, with 8 bases between. Germline CDR1 LNHDA, CDR2 SQIVND (reference sequence). The CDR3 sequence: CASSIIGGNEQFF. The CDR3, as DNA: TGTGCCAGTAGTATAATAGGGGGCAATGAGCAGTTCTTC.

This clonotype was found a few times. The chain uses TRBV24-1 and TRBJ2-5; 16 nucleotides agree with TRBD2. The CDR3 is 19 residues long. CDR1 is KGHDR, CDR2 SFDVKD, per germline. V shed 5 bases and J 5 bases; nucleotides not matched to a gene: 13. The CDR3 nucleotides read TGTGCCACCAGTGTGTCCTTGGGGACTAGCGGGAGGGCCGTTGAGACCCAGTACTTC. Protein: CATSVSLGTSGRAVETQYF.

This clonotype was observed at least ten times. The chain is built from TRBV29-1 and TRBJ2-1; 8 bases align to TRBD2. CDR3 length equals 11 residues. Trimming removed 3 bases from V and 12 bases from J; junction bases left unmatched: 4. Germline assignment: CDR1 SQVTM and CDR2 ANQGSEA. Here the CDR3 reads CSVDQGLGQFF. The CDR3 DNA sequence: TGCAGCGTTGATCAGGGACTAGGGCAGTTCTTC.